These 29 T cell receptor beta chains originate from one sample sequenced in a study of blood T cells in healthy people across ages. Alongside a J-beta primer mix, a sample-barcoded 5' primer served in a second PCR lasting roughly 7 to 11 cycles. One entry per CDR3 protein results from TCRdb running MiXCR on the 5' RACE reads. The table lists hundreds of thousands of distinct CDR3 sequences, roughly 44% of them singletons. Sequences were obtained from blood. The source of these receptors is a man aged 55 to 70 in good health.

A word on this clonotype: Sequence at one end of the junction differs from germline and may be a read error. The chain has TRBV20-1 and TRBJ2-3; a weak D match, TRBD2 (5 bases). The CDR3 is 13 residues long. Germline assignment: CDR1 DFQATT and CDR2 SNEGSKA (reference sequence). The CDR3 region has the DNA TGCAGTGCTAGCCACCCTAGCAGAGATACGCAGTATTTT. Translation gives CSASHPSRDTQYF.

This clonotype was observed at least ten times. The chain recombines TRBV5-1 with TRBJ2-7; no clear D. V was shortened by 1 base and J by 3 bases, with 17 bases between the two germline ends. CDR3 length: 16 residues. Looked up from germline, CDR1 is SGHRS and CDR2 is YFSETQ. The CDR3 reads CASSLRAAGANYEQYF. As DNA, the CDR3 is TGCGCCAGCAGCTTGAGGGCGGCAGGAGCCAACTACGAGCAGTACTTC. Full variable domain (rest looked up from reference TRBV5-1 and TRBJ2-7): KAGVTQTPRYLIKTRGQQVTLSCSPISGHRSVSWYQQTPGQGLQFLFEYFSETQRNKGNFPGRFSGRQFSNSRSEMNVSTLELGDSALYLCASSLRAAGANYEQYFGPGTRLTVT.

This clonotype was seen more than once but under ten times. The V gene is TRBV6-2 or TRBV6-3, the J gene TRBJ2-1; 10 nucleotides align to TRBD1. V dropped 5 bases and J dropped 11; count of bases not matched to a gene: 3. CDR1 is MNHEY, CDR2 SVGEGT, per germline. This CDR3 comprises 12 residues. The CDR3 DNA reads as TGTGCCAGCAGTGCGACAGGGGGCCAGCAGTTCTTC. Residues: CASSATGGQQFF.

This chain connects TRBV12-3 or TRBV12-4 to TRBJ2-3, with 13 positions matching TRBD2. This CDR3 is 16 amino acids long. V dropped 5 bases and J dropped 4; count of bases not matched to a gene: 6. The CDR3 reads CASSPGTSGAPDTQYF. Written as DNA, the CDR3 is TGTGCCAGCAGTCCCGGGACTAGCGGGGCCCCAGATACGCAGTATTTT.

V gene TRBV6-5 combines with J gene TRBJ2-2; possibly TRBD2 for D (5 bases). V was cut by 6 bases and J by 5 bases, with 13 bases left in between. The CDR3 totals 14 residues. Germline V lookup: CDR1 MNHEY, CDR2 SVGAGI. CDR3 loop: CASSLGLGTGELFF. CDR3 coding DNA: TGTGCCAGCAGCCTCGGACTGGGGACCGGGGAGCTGTTTTTT.

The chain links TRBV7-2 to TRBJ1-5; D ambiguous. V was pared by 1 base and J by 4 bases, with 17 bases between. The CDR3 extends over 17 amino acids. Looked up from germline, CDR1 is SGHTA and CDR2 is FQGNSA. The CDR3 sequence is CASSLEGGGVRNQPQHF. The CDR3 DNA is TGTGCCAGCAGCTTAGAGGGTGGTGGGGTGAGGAATCAGCCCCAGCATTTT.

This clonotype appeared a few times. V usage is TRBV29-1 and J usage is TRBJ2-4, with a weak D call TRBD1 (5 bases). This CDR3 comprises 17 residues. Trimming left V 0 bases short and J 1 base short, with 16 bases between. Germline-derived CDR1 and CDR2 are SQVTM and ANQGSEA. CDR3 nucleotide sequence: TGCAGCGTTGAAGAATTGGGCCAGGGCACGGCCAAAAACATTCAGTACTTC. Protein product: CSVEELGQGTAKNIQYF. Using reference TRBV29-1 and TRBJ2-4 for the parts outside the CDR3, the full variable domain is SAVISQKPSRDICQRGTSLTIQCQVDSQVTMMFWYRQQPGQSLTLIATANQGSEATYESGFVIDKFPISRPNLTFSTLTVSNMSPEDSSIYLCSVEELGQGTAKNIQYFGAGTRLSVL.

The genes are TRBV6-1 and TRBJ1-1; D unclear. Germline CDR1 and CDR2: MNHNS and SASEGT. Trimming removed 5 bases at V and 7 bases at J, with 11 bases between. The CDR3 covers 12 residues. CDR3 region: CASSWTGDEAFF. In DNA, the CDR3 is TGTGCCAGCAGTTGGACTGGGGATGAAGCTTTCTTT.

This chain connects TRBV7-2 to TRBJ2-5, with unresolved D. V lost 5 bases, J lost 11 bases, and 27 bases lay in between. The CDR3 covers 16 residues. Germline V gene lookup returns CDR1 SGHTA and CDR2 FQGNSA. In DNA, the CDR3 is TGTGCCAGCAGCCGTCCTACCGGAGCTAGTATCAATGAGCAGTACTTC. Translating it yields CASSRPTGASINEQYF.

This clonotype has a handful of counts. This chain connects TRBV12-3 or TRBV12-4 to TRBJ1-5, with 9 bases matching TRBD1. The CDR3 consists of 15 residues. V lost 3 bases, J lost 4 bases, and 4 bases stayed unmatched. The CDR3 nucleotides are TGTGCCAGCAGTTTCGCGGACAGGGGAAATCAGCCCCAGCATTTT. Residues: CASSFADRGNQPQHF.

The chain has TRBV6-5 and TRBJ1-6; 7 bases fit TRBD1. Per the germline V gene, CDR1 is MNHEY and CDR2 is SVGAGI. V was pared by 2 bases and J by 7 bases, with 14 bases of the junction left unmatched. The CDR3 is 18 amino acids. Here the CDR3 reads CASSYPTSGGSGNSPLHF. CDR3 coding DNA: TGTGCCAGCAGTTACCCCACTTCAGGGGGTTCGGGAAATTCACCCCTCCACTTT.

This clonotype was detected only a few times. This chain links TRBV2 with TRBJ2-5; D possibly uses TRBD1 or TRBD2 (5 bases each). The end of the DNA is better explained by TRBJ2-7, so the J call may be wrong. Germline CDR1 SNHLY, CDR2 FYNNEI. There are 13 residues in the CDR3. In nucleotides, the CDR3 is TGTGCCAGCAGCGGTCGTTGGGGGAGCGAGCAGTACTTC. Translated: CASSGRWGSEQYF.

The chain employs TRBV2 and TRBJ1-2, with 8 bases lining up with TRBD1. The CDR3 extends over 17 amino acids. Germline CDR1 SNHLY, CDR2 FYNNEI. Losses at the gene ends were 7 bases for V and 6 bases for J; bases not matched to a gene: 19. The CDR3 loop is CASTDPLLQGAIDGYTF. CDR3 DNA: TGTGCCAGCACCGACCCTTTGCTGCAGGGGGCTATTGATGGCTACACCTTC.

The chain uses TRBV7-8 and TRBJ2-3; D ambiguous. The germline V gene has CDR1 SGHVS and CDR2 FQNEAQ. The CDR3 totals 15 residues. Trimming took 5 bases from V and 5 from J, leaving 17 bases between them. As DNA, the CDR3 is TGTGCCAGCAGCGCAGACCATCACCTAGAAGATACGCAGTATTTT. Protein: CASSADHHLEDTQYF.

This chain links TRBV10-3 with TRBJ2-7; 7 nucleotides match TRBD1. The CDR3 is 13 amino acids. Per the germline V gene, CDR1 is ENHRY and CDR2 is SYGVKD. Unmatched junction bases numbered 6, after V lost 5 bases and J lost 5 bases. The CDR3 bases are TGTGCCATCAGTCCAGGGGGTTCGGACGAGCAGTACTTC. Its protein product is CAISPGGSDEQYF.

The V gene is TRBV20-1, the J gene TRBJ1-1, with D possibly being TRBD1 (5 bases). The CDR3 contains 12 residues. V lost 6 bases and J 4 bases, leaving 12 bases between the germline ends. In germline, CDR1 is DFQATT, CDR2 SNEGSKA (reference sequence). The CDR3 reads CSAGGDSTEAFF. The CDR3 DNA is TGCAGTGCGGGGGGGGATAGCACTGAAGCTTTCTTT.

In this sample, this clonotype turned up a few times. CDR3 DNA: TGCAGCGTTCTAAAGGCGGCGGACACGGGTGAACCATTCTCCTACAATGAGCAGTTCTTC. Amino acids: CSVLKAADTGEPFSYNEQFF. The rearrangement joins TRBV29-1 to TRBJ2-1, with a possible D match to TRBD1 (5 bases). Looked up from germline, CDR1 is SQVTM and CDR2 is ANQGSEA. V lost 5 bases and J 0 bases, leaving 29 bases between the germline ends. CDR3 length: 20 residues.

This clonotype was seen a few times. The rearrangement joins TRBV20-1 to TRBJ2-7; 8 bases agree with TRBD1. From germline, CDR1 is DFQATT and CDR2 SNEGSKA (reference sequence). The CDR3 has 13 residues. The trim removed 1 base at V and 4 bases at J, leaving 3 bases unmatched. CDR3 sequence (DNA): TGCAGTGCTAGAGGACAGGGGTGGTACGAGCAGTACTTC. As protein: CSARGQGWYEQYF.

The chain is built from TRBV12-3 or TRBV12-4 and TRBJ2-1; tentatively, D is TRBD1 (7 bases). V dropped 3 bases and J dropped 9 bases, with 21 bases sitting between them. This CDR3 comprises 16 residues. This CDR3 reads CASSFWGNRGGGEQFF. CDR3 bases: TGTGCCAGCAGTTTTTGGGGCAACAGGGGAGGCGGTGAGCAGTTCTTC.

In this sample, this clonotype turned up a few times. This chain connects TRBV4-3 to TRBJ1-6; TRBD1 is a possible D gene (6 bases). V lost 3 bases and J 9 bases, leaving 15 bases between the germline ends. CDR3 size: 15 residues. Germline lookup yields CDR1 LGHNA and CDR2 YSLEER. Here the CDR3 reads CASSQQGRGGSPLHF. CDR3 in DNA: TGCGCCAGCAGCCAGCAGGGCAGAGGGGGTTCACCCCTCCACTTT.

The CDR3, as DNA: TGTGCCAGCAGTTACTCGATTCCCTCAGATACGCAGTATTTT. Amino acid sequence: CASSYSIPSDTQYF. V gene TRBV6-5 combines with J gene TRBJ2-3; D remains ambiguous. The CDR3 is made up of 14 amino acids. CDR1 is MNHEY and CDR2 is SVGAGI in the germline V gene. Trimming shortened V by 0 bases and J by 4 bases, and 8 bases separated the two germline ends.

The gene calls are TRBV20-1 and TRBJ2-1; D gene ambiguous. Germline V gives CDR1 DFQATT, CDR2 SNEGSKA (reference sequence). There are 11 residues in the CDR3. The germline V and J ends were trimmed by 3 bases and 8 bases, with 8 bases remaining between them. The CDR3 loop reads CSASLGYEQFF. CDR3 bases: TGCAGTGCTAGTCTCGGTTATGAGCAGTTCTTC.

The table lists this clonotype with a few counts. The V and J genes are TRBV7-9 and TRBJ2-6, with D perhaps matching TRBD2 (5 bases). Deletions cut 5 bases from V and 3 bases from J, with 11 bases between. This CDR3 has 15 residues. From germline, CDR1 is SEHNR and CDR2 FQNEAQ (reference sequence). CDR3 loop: CASSVTGNGANVLTF. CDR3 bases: TGTGCCAGCAGCGTGACGGGGAATGGGGCCAACGTCCTGACTTTC.

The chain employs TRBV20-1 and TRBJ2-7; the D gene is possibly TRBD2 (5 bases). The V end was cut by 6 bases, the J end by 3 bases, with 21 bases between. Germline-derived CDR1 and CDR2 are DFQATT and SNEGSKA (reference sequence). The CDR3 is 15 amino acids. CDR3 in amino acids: CSATRAVQRVYEQYF. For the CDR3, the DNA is TGCAGTGCCACTAGGGCGGTACAGAGAGTCTACGAGCAGTACTTC.

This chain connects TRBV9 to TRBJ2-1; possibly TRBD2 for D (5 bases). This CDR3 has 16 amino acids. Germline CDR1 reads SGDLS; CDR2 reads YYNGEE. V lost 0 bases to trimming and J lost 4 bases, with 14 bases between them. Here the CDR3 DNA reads TGTGCCAGCAGCGTAGGAGGACTCCGGCCATACAATGAGCAGTTCTTC. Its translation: CASSVGGLRPYNEQFF.

For the CDR3, the DNA is TGTGCCATGAACTCTGGGGCCAACGTCCTGACTTTC. Its translation: CAMNSGANVLTF. The rearrangement joins TRBV10-3 to TRBJ2-6, with D unresolved. Between the trimmed V and J ends, which lost 9 bases and 0 bases, there was a span of 3 bases. This CDR3 spans 12 amino acids. Germline-derived CDR1 and CDR2 are ENHRY and SYGVKD.

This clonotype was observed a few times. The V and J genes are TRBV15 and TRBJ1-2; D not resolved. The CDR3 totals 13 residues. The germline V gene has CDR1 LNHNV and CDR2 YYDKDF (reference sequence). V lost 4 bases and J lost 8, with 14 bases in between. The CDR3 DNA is TGTGCCACCAGCATTGCCCAGGCGAGGGGCTACACCTTC. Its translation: CATSIAQARGYTF.

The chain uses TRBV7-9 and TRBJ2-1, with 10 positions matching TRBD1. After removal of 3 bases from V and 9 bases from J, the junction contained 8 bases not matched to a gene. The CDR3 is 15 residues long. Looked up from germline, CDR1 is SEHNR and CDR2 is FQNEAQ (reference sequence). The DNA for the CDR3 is TGTGCCAGCAGCTTGATAGGGACAGGGGCATCTGAGCAGTTCTTC. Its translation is CASSLIGTGASEQFF. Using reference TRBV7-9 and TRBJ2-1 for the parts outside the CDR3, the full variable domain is DTGVSQNPRHKITKRGQNVTFRCDPISEHNRLYWYRQTLGQGPEFLTYFQNEAQLEKSRLLSDRFSAERPKGSFSTLEIQRTEQGDSAMYLCASSLIGTGASEQFFGPGTRLTVL.

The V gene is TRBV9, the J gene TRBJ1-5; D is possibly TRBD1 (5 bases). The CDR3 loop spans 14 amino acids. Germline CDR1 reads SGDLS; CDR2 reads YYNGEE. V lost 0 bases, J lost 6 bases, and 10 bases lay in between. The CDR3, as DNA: TGTGCCAGCAGCGTAGATGGGACCGTTCAGCCCCAGCATTTT. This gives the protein CASSVDGTVQPQHF.